A single sample is the source of the 29 T cell receptor beta chains below, sequenced in a study of shared clonotypes between healthy human individuals. Sequencing was performed with immunoSEQ multiplex PCR; in TCRdb, only in-frame clones are kept and a portion is missing. The repertoire holds approximately 2.1 million clones, with about 92% as singletons. Input material: naive CD4+ T cells from PBMCs. Subset noted: CD45RA+ positively selected. The receptors come from a man aged 18 to 29 in good health. Some clones in this sample may be carry-over from other donors' samples.

The V gene is TRBV29-1, the J gene TRBJ2-1; the D is unclear. The V and J ends lost 6 bases and 2 bases respectively, with 14 bases between them. The CDR3 is 14 residues long. Germline V lookup: CDR1 SQVTM, CDR2 ANQGSEA. CDR3 sequence: CSVGLTVTYNEQFF. CDR3 bases: TGCAGCGTGGGATTAACAGTAACCTACAATGAGCAGTTCTTC.

The genes are TRBV5-4 and TRBJ2-7, with a possible D match to TRBD2 (5 bases). The CDR3 is 14 amino acids. V lost 2 bases, J lost 6 bases, and 15 bases lay in between. Germline V gives CDR1 SGHNT, CDR2 YYREEE (reference sequence). The CDR3 here is CASSLRGIEGEQYF. The CDR3 DNA sequence: TGTGCCAGCAGCTTAAGAGGGATTGAGGGCGAGCAGTACTTC.

The V gene is TRBV14, the J gene TRBJ2-1; the D gene could be TRBD1 or TRBD2 (5 bases each). The CDR3 runs 15 residues. V lost 2 bases and J lost 5, with 13 bases in between. The germline gives CDR1 SGHDN, CDR2 FVKESK. The CDR3 region is CASSQSWGKHNEQFF. DNA for the CDR3: TGTGCCAGCAGCCAAAGCTGGGGGAAGCACAATGAGCAGTTCTTC.

V and J are TRBV28 and TRBJ2-7; D call uncertain. CDR3 length: 14 residues. The V and J ends lost 3 bases and 0 bases respectively, with 9 bases between them. From germline, CDR1 is MDHEN and CDR2 SYDVKM. CDR3 sequence: CASSFLGNSYEQYF. CDR3 nucleotides: TGTGCCAGCAGTTTTTTAGGGAACTCCTACGAGCAGTACTTC.

This sequence joins TRBV28 and TRBJ1-4; D is perhaps TRBD1 (5 bases). The CDR3 consists of 15 residues. Trimming removed 3 bases at V and 4 bases at J, with 12 bases between. Looked up from germline, CDR1 is MDHEN and CDR2 is SYDVKM. The CDR3 sequence is CASSFGGTYNEKLFF. The CDR3 DNA reads as TGTGCCAGCAGTTTCGGGGGGACCTATAATGAAAAACTGTTTTTT.

This clone was observed once. The chain joins TRBV14 to TRBJ1-5; D is perhaps TRBD1 (5 bases). The length of the CDR3 is 19 residues. V was trimmed by 4 bases and J by 0 bases, leaving 22 bases between them. The germline V gene has CDR1 SGHDN and CDR2 FVKESK. CDR3 protein: CASSPRRRMGTYSNQPQHF. In DNA, the CDR3 is TGTGCCAGCAGCCCGCGCCGGCGGATGGGGACCTATAGCAATCAGCCCCAGCATTTT.

This sequence joins TRBV9 and TRBJ1-1; 9 nucleotides agree with TRBD1. Germline CDR1 reads SGDLS; CDR2 reads YYNGEE. The CDR3 consists of 13 residues. V shed 6 bases and J 7 bases; nucleotides not matched to a gene: 7. For the CDR3, the DNA is TGTGCCAGCAACAACGGACAGGGGATTGAAGCTTTCTTT. Its translation: CASNNGQGIEAFF. Full variable domain (rest looked up from reference TRBV9 and TRBJ1-1): DSGVTQTPKHLITATGQRVTLRCSPRSGDLSVYWYQQSLDQGLQFLIQYYNGEERAKGNILERFSAQQFPDLHSELNLSSLELGDSALYFCASNNGQGIEAFFGQGTRLTVV.

The CDR3 bases are TGTGCCAGCAGTTTCTTCGGTAATCGGGGGAACACTGAAGCTTTCTTT. Protein product: CASSFFGNRGNTEAFF. The V and J genes are TRBV27 and TRBJ1-1; D is ambiguous. The CDR3 contains 16 residues. V lost 3 bases to trimming and J lost 1 base, with 15 bases between them. Germline-derived CDR1 and CDR2 are MNHEY and SMNVEV (reference sequence).

V gene TRBV4-2 combines with J gene TRBJ2-7, with D maybe TRBD1 (6 bases). This CDR3 comprises 15 residues. CDR1 is LGHNA and CDR2 is YNFKEQ in the germline V gene. Trimming stripped 1 base from V and 0 bases from J, with 10 bases between. CDR3 coding DNA: TGTGCCAGCAGCCAAGCAGGGGACGTCTCCTACGAGCAGTACTTC. The encoded protein is CASSQAGDVSYEQYF.

The CDR3 here is CASSGPTSGAYEQYF. In nucleotides, the CDR3 is TGTGCCAGCAGCGGACCGACTAGCGGGGCCTACGAGCAGTACTTC. The V gene is TRBV9, the J gene TRBJ2-7, with 11 positions matching TRBD2. CDR1 and CDR2 from the germline V gene are SGDLS and YYNGEE. The CDR3 is 15 amino acids. V dropped 3 bases and J dropped 2; count of bases not matched to a gene: 4. Combining the CDR3 with reference TRBV9 and TRBJ2-7 gives the whole variable domain DSGVTQTPKHLITATGQRVTLRCSPRSGDLSVYWYQQSLDQGLQFLIQYYNGEERAKGNILERFSAQQFPDLHSELNLSSLELGDSALYFCASSGPTSGAYEQYFGPGTRLTVT.

The chain employs TRBV29-1 and TRBJ2-3; D unclear. Trimming took off 8 bases at V and 5 bases at J, with 17 bases between the two ends. Germline V lookup: CDR1 SQVTM, CDR2 ANQGSEA. The CDR3 consists of 13 residues. The CDR3 coding sequence is TGCAGCTCTTCGGGCCACGGTGGAGATACGCAGTATTTT. Protein product: CSSSGHGGDTQYF.

This chain links TRBV9 with TRBJ2-7; a possible D gene is TRBD2 (5 bases). The CDR3 spans 14 residues. Trimming took off 4 bases at V and 4 bases at J, with 15 bases between the two ends. The V gene's germline CDR1 is SGDLS and CDR2 YYNGEE. The CDR3 protein is CASSPEQLGYEQYF. In DNA form, the CDR3 reads TGTGCCAGCAGCCCCGAACAACTAGGGTACGAGCAGTACTTC.

The rearrangement joins TRBV5-1 to TRBJ1-5, with D tentatively TRBD1 (5 bases). Per germline, CDR1 SGHRS and CDR2 YFSETQ. The CDR3 contains 16 residues. V gave up 4 bases and J gave up 0 bases, with 14 bases separating them. The CDR3 DNA follows: TGCGCCAGCAGCCCGGGGCTGGCATATAGCAATCAGCCCCAGCATTTT. Translated, it gives CASSPGLAYSNQPQHF. Full variable domain (outside the CDR3, taken from reference TRBV5-1 and TRBJ1-5): KAGVTQTPRYLIKTRGQQVTLSCSPISGHRSVSWYQQTPGQGLQFLFEYFSETQRNKGNFPGRFSGRQFSNSRSEMNVSTLELGDSALYLCASSPGLAYSNQPQHFGDGTRLSIL.

V and J are TRBV18 and TRBJ1-2; weak D call: TRBD1 (6 bases). V was shortened by 3 bases and J by 0 bases, with 11 bases between the two germline ends. The CDR3 sequence is 15 residues long. Germline CDR1 and CDR2: KGHSH and LQKENI. DNA for the CDR3: TGTGCCAGCTCACCCGACAGGCTAGCTAACTATGGCTACACCTTC. It specifies CASSPDRLANYGYTF.

The chain employs TRBV5-5 and TRBJ2-3; a possible D gene is TRBD1 (6 bases). Germline CDR1 reads SGHKS; CDR2 reads YYEKEE (reference sequence). The CDR3 length is 15 residues. V lost 1 base, J lost 2 bases, and 11 bases lay in between. CDR3 in amino acids: CASSLLGGPTDTQYF. The CDR3 region has the DNA TGTGCCAGCAGCTTGTTAGGGGGACCCACAGATACGCAGTATTTT.

The chain employs TRBV18 and TRBJ1-4; 7 nucleotides agree with TRBD1. V shed 6 bases, J shed 7 bases, and the junction held 8 bases outside the gene matches. Germline V lookup: CDR1 KGHSH, CDR2 LQKENI. The CDR3 length is 14 residues. CDR3 nucleotides: TGTGCCAGCTCTCCCCGACAGGGACTTGAAAAACTGTTTTTT. This sequence encodes CASSPRQGLEKLFF.

V is TRBV11-2 and J is TRBJ1-1; 7 bases are a match to TRBD1. The CDR3 consists of 12 residues. V dropped 5 bases and J dropped 10; count of bases not matched to a gene: 7. Looked up from germline, CDR1 is SGHAT and CDR2 is FQNNGV. The CDR3 bases are TGTGCCAGCAGCCCTCGGGACAGCCTAGCTTTCTTT. Amino acids: CASSPRDSLAFF.

This clone appeared once. The chain recombines TRBV10-3 with TRBJ2-1; no clear D gene. Looked up from germline, CDR1 is ENHRY and CDR2 is SYGVKD. Between the trimmed V and J ends, which lost 4 bases and 2 bases, there was a span of 9 bases. CDR3 size: 14 residues. In DNA, the CDR3 is TGTGCCATCAGTGGGTGGGCCACCTACAATGAGCAGTTCTTC. Protein product: CAISGWATYNEQFF.

The V call is TRBV2, the J call TRBJ2-1, with 7 bases lining up with TRBD1. V trimming: 7 bases; J trimming: 3 bases; junction bases outside the gene matches: 9. The germline CDR1 and CDR2 sequences are SNHLY and FYNNEI. The CDR3 spans 15 residues. The CDR3 sequence: CASTLRTGIYNEQFF. As DNA, the CDR3 is TGTGCCAGCACCTTGAGGACAGGAATCTACAATGAGCAGTTCTTC.

This rearrangement joins TRBV4-1 to TRBJ2-5; D call uncertain. Germline V gene lookup returns CDR1 MGHRA and CDR2 YSYEKL. The CDR3 extends over 12 amino acids. V was cut by 0 bases and J by 10 bases, with 9 bases left in between. The CDR3 coding sequence is TGCGCCAGCAGCCAAGATAATAGCCTCCAGTACTTC. Its protein is CASSQDNSLQYF.

The gene calls are TRBV27 and TRBJ1-2, with D possibly TRBD1 on 5 matching bases. Germline CDR1 is MNHEY and CDR2 is SMNVEV (reference sequence). The CDR3 runs to 13 residues. V lost 6 bases to trimming and J lost 7 bases, with 15 bases between them. Here the CDR3 DNA reads TGTGCCAGCAGACGGGACCCCGCGGGTGGCTACACCTTC. Its protein is CASRRDPAGGYTF.

The chain uses TRBV7-9 and TRBJ1-2, with D possibly matching TRBD1 (5 bases). V was clipped by 4 bases and J by 2 bases, with 8 bases between them. Germline V CDR1 and CDR2: SEHNR, FQNEAQ (reference sequence). The CDR3 runs to 13 residues. The CDR3 spells CASSSGTNYGYTF. The CDR3 nucleotides are TGTGCCAGCAGCTCTGGGACCAACTATGGCTACACCTTC.

The chain has TRBV2 and TRBJ1-2; D not certain. Trimming cost V 1 base and J 6 bases, with 15 bases left between them. Per the germline V gene, CDR1 is SNHLY and CDR2 is FYNNEI. The CDR3 is made up of 15 amino acids. The CDR3 DNA sequence: TGTGCCAGCAGTGAAGTGTCCCGGGGAAGGGATGGCTACACCTTC. It specifies CASSEVSRGRDGYTF.

The V call is TRBV10-3, the J call TRBJ1-1; D is unclear. The CDR3 loop spans 13 amino acids. Germline CDR1 is ENHRY and CDR2 is SYGVKD. Trimming took off 2 bases at V and 3 bases at J, with 7 bases between the two ends. The CDR3 sequence is CAISEDGDTEAFF. CDR3 DNA: TGTGCCATCAGTGAGGACGGAGACACTGAAGCTTTCTTT.

The rearrangement uses TRBV5-1 and TRBJ2-2; 9 positions agree with TRBD2. Germline CDR1 SGHRS, CDR2 YFSETQ. The CDR3 consists of 16 residues. V was pared by 4 bases and J by 3 bases, with 7 bases of the junction left unmatched. CDR3 coding DNA: TGCGCCAGCAGCCCGTCTAGCGGGGCGTACACCGGGGAGCTGTTTTTT. This sequence encodes CASSPSSGAYTGELFF.

This clone appeared once. The chain couples TRBV21-1 to TRBJ2-2; TRBD1, the table's D call, was not compared with the DNA. TRBV21-1 is a pseudogene locus. This CDR3 comprises 17 residues. As DNA, the CDR3 is TGTGCCAGCAGCAAGGGGCTGGGACAGGGTATCAAAGGGGAGCTGTTTTTT. Its protein product is CASSKGLGQGIKGELFF.

This chain connects TRBV11-2 to TRBJ2-2; possibly TRBD1 for D (6 bases). The V end lost 1 base, the J end lost 7 bases, and 19 bases lay between the germline ends. Germline V gene lookup returns CDR1 SGHAT and CDR2 FQNNGV. This CDR3 region has 17 residues. For the CDR3, the DNA is TGTGCCAGCAGCTTAGTGGTAAACTCACAGGGTCGCGGGGAGCTGTTTTTT. Residues: CASSLVVNSQGRGELFF.

The genes are TRBV5-6 and TRBJ2-7; D unclear. CDR1 and CDR2 from the germline V gene are SGHDT and YYEEEE. The CDR3 has 14 amino acids. V shed 1 base and J shed 7 bases, with 15 bases lying between them. In nucleotides, the CDR3 is TGTGCCAGCAGCTTGACAGCAGGCGGCTTGGAGCAGTACTTC. It translates to CASSLTAGGLEQYF. Using reference TRBV5-6 and TRBJ2-7 for the parts outside the CDR3, the full variable domain is DAGVTQSPTHLIKTRGQQVTLRCSPKSGHDTVSWYQQALGQGPQFIFQYYEEEERQRGNFPDRFSGHQFPNYSSELNVNALLLGDSALYLCASSLTAGGLEQYFGPGTRLTVT.

The V and J genes are TRBV19 and TRBJ2-2, with 7 bases identical to TRBD2. The CDR3 is 16 amino acids. J gave up 5 bases and V 3 bases, and 9 bases lay outside the gene matches. Germline V CDR1 and CDR2: LNHDA, SQIVND (reference sequence). The CDR3 sequence: CASSIVPSGGTGELFF. CDR3 coding DNA: TGTGCCAGTAGTATCGTTCCTAGCGGTGGGACCGGGGAGCTGTTTTTT.